The next 16 T cell receptor beta chains were all read from a single sample in a study of cytomegalovirus exposure and HLA in healthy donors. The PCR was carried out with 60 Vbeta primers and 13 Jbeta primers. TCRdb's copy holds only in-frame clones and misses some; the assay was immunoSEQ multiplex PCR. The data hold around 100,000 clones, with around two thirds observed a single time. What was sequenced was PBMCs. Receptors were obtained from a man aged 50-59 years in good health and CMV-seropositive.

This chain uses TRBV29-1 with TRBJ2-3; tentative D call: TRBD1 (5 bases). The CDR3 extends over 14 amino acids. Germline V lookup: CDR1 SQVTM, CDR2 ANQGSEA. V was clipped by 3 bases and J by 6 bases, with 16 bases between them. The CDR3 nucleotides are TGCAGCGTTGACTGGGGCCACGAACCCGATACGCAGTATTTT. Protein product: CSVDWGHEPDTQYF.

This sequence joins TRBV27 and TRBJ1-6; TRBD1 matches 8 bases. The V gene's germline CDR1 is MNHEY and CDR2 SMNVEV (reference sequence). The V segment lost 4 bases and the J segment 11 bases; nucleotides outside the gene matches: 13. This CDR3 spans 16 amino acids. In DNA form, the CDR3 reads TGTGCCAGCAGTTCCCCGACAGGGGCCTCAAGGGCACCCCTCCACTTT. This gives the protein CASSSPTGASRAPLHF.

In this sample, this clone turned up a few times. The chain carries TRBV5-1 and TRBJ2-7; TRBD2 is a possible D gene (6 bases). The V gene's germline CDR1 is SGHRS and CDR2 YFSETQ. Between the trimmed V and J ends, which lost 1 base and 9 bases, there was a span of 14 bases. The CDR3 is made up of 13 amino acids. The CDR3 loop reads CASSLSGDSGQYF. In DNA form, the CDR3 reads TGCGCCAGCAGCTTGTCAGGTGATAGCGGGCAGTACTTC.

The rearrangement links TRBV6-1 to TRBJ2-7; a weak D match, TRBD2 (6 bases). Trimming took off 5 bases at V and 0 bases at J, with 14 bases between the two ends. CDR3 length equals 15 residues. The V gene's germline CDR1 is MNHNS and CDR2 SASEGT. Here the CDR3 reads CASSLPTSSSYEQYF. CDR3 in DNA: TGTGCCAGCAGTCTACCTACTAGCTCCTCCTACGAGCAGTACTTC.

The chain has TRBV4-1 and TRBJ1-4, with 7 bases that match TRBD1. The J call is uncertain, as TRBJ2-2 better fits the DNA end. The CDR3 totals 16 residues. The V gene's germline CDR1 is MGHRA and CDR2 YSYEKL. CDR3 in amino acids: CASGDSPSATYQELFF. The CDR3 DNA sequence: TGCGCCAGCGGGGACAGTCCGTCAGCAACTTATCAGGAGCTGTTTTTT.

J is TRBJ2-3 and V is TRBV28; tentatively, D is TRBD2 (6 bases). Germline V CDR1 and CDR2: MDHEN, SYDVKM. V shed 4 bases and J shed 0 bases, with 11 bases lying between them. CDR3 length: 15 amino acids. The DNA of the CDR3 is TGTGCCAGCAGTTGGGGGGAACGGAGCACAGATACGCAGTATTTT. Protein: CASSWGERSTDTQYF.

This chain joins TRBV5-1 and TRBJ1-3, with 8 nucleotides matching TRBD1. The length of the CDR3 is 14 residues. V shed 4 bases, J shed 5 bases, and the junction held 5 bases outside the gene matches. Germline V gene data show CDR1 as SGHRS and CDR2 as YFSETQ. DNA of the CDR3: TGCGCCAGCAGCCCAGGGGGCCTCAGAAACACCATATATTTT. Its protein product is CASSPGGLRNTIYF.

The chain has TRBV14 and TRBJ2-3; D unresolved. The CDR3 extends over 13 amino acids. Germline assignment: CDR1 SGHDN and CDR2 FVKESK. V was shortened by 3 bases and J by 6 bases, with 10 bases between the two germline ends. The CDR3: CASSQSLSDTQYF. The CDR3 DNA follows: TGTGCCAGCAGCCAGAGTCTTTCCGATACGCAGTATTTT.

The chain combines TRBV15 with TRBJ1-2; D unclear. The V gene lost 5 bases and the J gene lost 3 bases, with 7 bases spanning the gap. In germline, CDR1 is LNHNV, CDR2 YYDKDF (reference sequence). The length of the CDR3 is 12 residues. Here the CDR3 reads CATSGGHYGYTF. Here the CDR3 DNA reads TGTGCCACCAGCGGTGGCCACTATGGCTACACCTTC.

The chain joins TRBV9 to TRBJ1-5; D not resolved. V lost 4 bases, J lost 7 bases, and 15 bases lay in between. The CDR3 totals 14 residues. CDR1 SGDLS and CDR2 YYNGEE come from the germline V gene. The chain's CDR3 is CASSPAVSGQPQHF. CDR3 DNA: TGTGCCAGCAGCCCGGCCGTGAGCGGCCAGCCCCAGCATTTT. The full variable domain, in which reference TRBV9 and TRBJ1-5 provide the parts outside the CDR3, is DSGVTQTPKHLITATGQRVTLRCSPRSGDLSVYWYQQSLDQGLQFLIQYYNGEERAKGNILERFSAQQFPDLHSELNLSSLELGDSALYFCASSPAVSGQPQHFGDGTRLSIL.

The table lists this clone with a few counts. The J gene is TRBJ2-7, the V gene TRBV5-4, with TRBD2 matching over 8 bases. After removal of 0 bases from V and 3 bases from J, the junction contained 2 bases not matched to a gene. Germline CDR1 and CDR2: SGHNT and YYREEE (reference sequence). The CDR3 covers 14 residues. The CDR3 bases are TGTGCCAGCAGCTTGGATCGGGGGGGCTACGAGCAGTACTTC. This gives the protein CASSLDRGGYEQYF.

This clone was found once. The chain recombines TRBV4-1 with TRBJ1-3; TRBD1 might be the D (5 bases). V gave up 0 bases and J gave up 3 bases, with 15 bases separating them. Germline V CDR1 and CDR2: MGHRA, YSYEKL. The CDR3 is made up of 17 amino acids. As DNA, the CDR3 is TGCGCCAGCAGCCAAGAGACGGGGCGGGGACTTGGAAACACCATATATTTT. This translates into CASSQETGRGLGNTIYF.

This clone was seen only a few times. The rearrangement links TRBV11-2 to TRBJ1-5; D perhaps matches TRBD1 (6 bases). Germline assignment: CDR1 SGHAT and CDR2 FQNNGV. Trimming removed 1 base from V and 0 bases from J, with 13 bases in between. CDR3 size: 17 residues. The DNA of the CDR3 is TGTGCCAGCAGCTTAGGCCCGCAGGGGATTAGCAATCAGCCCCAGCATTTT. This translates into CASSLGPQGISNQPQHF.

The chain carries TRBV5-1 and TRBJ1-2; D unclear. V shed 4 bases and J shed 3 bases, with 13 bases lying between them. Germline lookup yields CDR1 SGHRS and CDR2 YFSETQ. The CDR3 length is 14 residues. The CDR3 here is CASSPVGSYYGYTF. CDR3 coding DNA: TGCGCCAGCAGCCCGGTCGGGTCCTACTATGGCTACACCTTC.

The genes are TRBV5-1 and TRBJ2-5; tentatively, D is TRBD2 (6 bases). CDR1 is SGHRS and CDR2 is YFSETQ in the germline V gene. V was trimmed by 0 bases and J by 5 bases, leaving 14 bases between them. This CDR3 contains 15 residues. CDR3 nucleotide sequence: TGCGCCAGCAGCTTGGTCGCGGGGAGACAGGAGACCCAGTACTTC. This sequence encodes CASSLVAGRQETQYF.

This chain joins TRBV9 and TRBJ2-1; no reliable D call. The length of the CDR3 is 15 residues. Germline lookup yields CDR1 SGDLS and CDR2 YYNGEE. Trimming left V 0 bases short and J 0 bases short, with 7 bases between. CDR3 in amino acids: CASSVGPGSYNEQFF. CDR3 bases: TGTGCCAGCAGCGTAGGACCAGGCTCCTACAATGAGCAGTTCTTC.